Each of the 9 T cell receptor beta chains below was sequenced from the same sample in a study of cytomegalovirus exposure and HLA in healthy donors. The PCR employed 60 Vbeta primers together with 13 Jbeta primers. Produced via immunoSEQ multiplex PCR; TCRdb's table is partial and in-frame only. The table has approximately 110,000 clones, about 76% seen once; the top ten hold less than 15%. Sequencing input: PBMCs. The source of these receptors is a woman between 55 and 75 years old in good health and CMV-seropositive.

The V call is TRBV7-9, the J call TRBJ2-1, with TRBD1 as a possible D gene (6 bases). Trimming cost V 4 bases and J 7 bases, with 17 bases left between them. The CDR3 loop spans 15 amino acids. Germline CDR1 reads SEHNR; CDR2 reads FQNEAQ (reference sequence). This chain's CDR3 is CASSSRGSILNEQFF. The CDR3 DNA follows: TGTGCCAGCAGCTCCAGGGGTTCAATTCTTAATGAGCAGTTCTTC.

This rearrangement joins TRBV5-1 to TRBJ2-1; 10 bases are shared with TRBD1. CDR3 length equals 16 residues. With 4 bases clipped from V and 7 bases from J, the junction kept 11 bases outside the gene matches. Germline lookup yields CDR1 SGHRS and CDR2 YFSETQ. CDR3 in DNA: TGCGCCAGCAGCCCGACCATCGGACAGGGGGGAAATGAGCAGTTCTTC. Protein: CASSPTIGQGGNEQFF. The whole variable domain, remainder taken from reference TRBV5-1 and TRBJ2-1, is KAGVTQTPRYLIKTRGQQVTLSCSPISGHRSVSWYQQTPGQGLQFLFEYFSETQRNKGNFPGRFSGRQFSNSRSEMNVSTLELGDSALYLCASSPTIGQGGNEQFFGPGTRLTVL.

This clone showed up just once. This chain connects TRBV30 to TRBJ2-7; D possibly corresponds to TRBD1 (6 bases). The V end was cut by 1 base, the J end by 1 base, with 14 bases between. Germline V CDR1 and CDR2: GTSNPN, SVGIG (reference sequence). This CDR3 is 15 amino acids long. CDR3 residues: CAWSGGRSSSYEQYF. CDR3 sequence (DNA): TGTGCCTGGAGTGGGGGGCGGTCGAGTTCCTACGAGCAGTACTTC.

V gene TRBV7-9 combines with J gene TRBJ1-2; 8 nucleotides match TRBD1. Germline V gives CDR1 SEHNR, CDR2 FQNEAQ (reference sequence). This CDR3 contains 12 residues. Trimming took 11 bases from V and 4 from J; bases not matched to a gene: 6. The CDR3 protein is CAGRQGSYGYTF. For the CDR3, the DNA is TGTGCCGGAAGACAGGGGAGCTATGGCTACACCTTC.

The chain carries TRBV19 and TRBJ1-4; D call uncertain. Germline V gives CDR1 LNHDA, CDR2 SQIVND (reference sequence). This CDR3 has 15 residues. The V end was cut by 5 bases, the J end by 0 bases, with 10 bases between. CDR3 protein: CASSWEDATNEKLFF. In DNA, the CDR3 is TGTGCCAGTAGTTGGGAGGATGCAACTAATGAAAAACTGTTTTTT.

The rearrangement uses TRBV18 and TRBJ2-2, with TRBD1 identical over 8 bases. The ends lost 3 bases at V and 8 bases at J; junction bases unmatched: 11. Germline lookup yields CDR1 KGHSH and CDR2 LQKENI. The CDR3 is made up of 16 amino acids. The CDR3 DNA sequence: TGTGCCAGCTCACCCCTTCGACAGGGGCCGCGGGGGGAGCTGTTTTTT. Residues: CASSPLRQGPRGELFF. The entire variable domain, with the rest obtained from reference TRBV18 and TRBJ2-2, is as follows: NAGVMQNPRHLVRRRGQEARLRCSPMKGHSHVYWYRQLPEEGLKFMVYLQKENIIDESGMPKERFSAEFPKEGPSILRIQQVVRGDSAAYFCASSPLRQGPRGELFFGEGSRLTVL.

The chain employs TRBV28 and TRBJ1-5; 8 nucleotides agree with TRBD1. The CDR3 has 16 amino acids. The germline CDR1 and CDR2 sequences are MDHEN and SYDVKM. V lost 4 bases, J lost 5 bases, and 10 bases stayed unmatched. CDR3 in amino acids: CASSSSDRGVYQPQHF. In DNA, the CDR3 is TGTGCCAGCAGTTCTTCAGACAGGGGAGTTTATCAGCCCCAGCATTTT.

V usage is TRBV7-6 and J usage is TRBJ2-1; 13 bases are shared with TRBD2. Germline assignment: CDR1 SGHVS and CDR2 FNYEAQ. The CDR3 has 17 amino acids. The V gene end was trimmed by 4 bases and the J gene end by 0 bases; junction bases not matched to a gene: 3. The CDR3 here is CASSSGLAGSSYNEQFF. CDR3 sequence (DNA): TGTGCCAGCAGCTCGGGACTAGCGGGGAGCTCCTACAATGAGCAGTTCTTC.

This clone showed up just once. An end of the junction differs from the germline gene, which may be a read error. The J gene is TRBJ1-1, the V gene TRBV6-5; D is perhaps TRBD1 (6 bases). CDR3 length: 15 amino acids. Looked up from germline, CDR1 is MNHEY and CDR2 is SVGAGI. For the CDR3, the DNA is TGTGCCAGCAGATACTCGATACAGGGTTACACTGAAGCTTTCTTT. This translates into CASRYSIQGYTEAFF.